This TCR beta chain derives from a study of OX40 agonist ivuxolimab in advanced cancers. About the investigation overall: The costimulatory receptor OX40 (CD134) was targeted by ivuxolimab, a fully human IgG2 agonistic monoclonal antibody. Intravenous ivuxolimab was administered to patients every 2 weeks at six dose levels: 0.01, 0.1, 0.3, 1.5, 3 and 10 mg/kg. Of the 52 patients in dose escalation, about 19 had hepatocellular carcinoma, some 15 had melanoma, 9 had renal cell carcinoma and 9 had head and neck cancer. A male proportion of roughly 80% and a mean age of roughly 55 years, ranging from roughly 23 to 79, were recorded for the dose-escalation cohort. Patients were allowed to have had prior anti-PD-1, anti-PD-L1 or anti-CTLA-4 therapy, and 30% to 40% of the dose-escalation patients had been treated with checkpoint inhibitors. Partial responses were achieved by three dose-escalation patients, of whom one had hepatocellular carcinoma and two had cutaneous melanoma. Peripheral TCRbeta sequencing aimed to test whether ivuxolimab altered TCR sequence diversity and caused clonal T-cell expansion. The monotherapy dose-escalation portion (N ≈ 52 patients) of the phase I ivuxolimab trial is reported in the paper.

The trial excluded patients who had a history of autoimmune disease or who were on systemic immunosuppression. Peripheral blood for TCR sequencing was drawn from every dose cohort at baseline, at cycle 4 day 1 and at cycle 7 day 1. The samples were drawn from a first-in-human, open-label, multicenter phase I dose-escalation trial of ivuxolimab. Adults with locally advanced or metastatic head and neck squamous cell, hepatocellular, melanoma or renal cell carcinoma were enrolled in the trial. Before TCR sequencing, CD4+ and CD8+ T cells were separately sorted from peripheral blood. Comments on this clone: Its binding antigen is unknown. No much larger clone exists at a distance of one base, and base qualities are not known.

V trim: 6 bases; J trim: 7 bases; unmatched bases: 10. The CDR3 contains 15 residues, cysteine and phenylalanine counted. The only DNA kept is the CDR3, 45 bases in frame from the first base. To sequence the TCRbeta CDR3 region, genomic DNA was isolated from the sorted cells. The immunoSEQ Assay was used to sequence the TCRbeta CDR3 regions. TCRdb obtained this table from immuneACCESS and retained in-frame rearrangements with V and J assigned. These tables miss some clones; where compared with another copy, unresolved V genes account for less than half of the shortfall, and the remainder is unexplained. The sample records 60,000 to 75,000 clones, approximately 90% of which are singletons. About 15% of the sample is taken by the ten largest. Points the paper makes about the study in general: After ivuxolimab, expanded clones were on average more numerous among CD8+ T cells than among CD4+ T cells. Which antigens the clonally expanded peripheral T cells were specific for was not determined. At doses of 0.1 to 3.0 mg/kg, clonal expansion of both CD4+ and CD8+ T cells in blood was seen between baseline and week 6. Low levels of normalized T-cell clonal expansion were also seen in some nonresponding patients. In the 0.1-3.0 mg/kg groups, partial responders were among the patients with the lowest normalized peripheral clonal expansion, particularly in CD8+ T cells.

This sequence originates from an adult with an advanced solid tumor such as melanoma, head and neck, liver or kidney cancer. The sample here was CD4+ or CD8+ T cells sorted from blood, taken in a trial of the OX40 agonist ivuxolimab. Rearrangement joined TRBV6-7 to TRBJ1-5, with 9 bases matching TRBD1. TRBV6-7 is an ORF for which the function is uncertain. This receptor carries the CDR3 CASSWDRAFFQPQHF. The base sequence is TGTGCCAGCAGCTGGGACAGGGCCTTTTTCCAGCCCCAGCATTTT.